This passage covers 3 T cell receptor beta chains from one sample sequenced in a study of shared clonotypes between healthy human individuals. Produced via immunoSEQ multiplex PCR; TCRdb's table is partial and in-frame only. Of around 100,000 clones listed, 67% were seen once; the top ten hold about 42%. Specimen: memory CD8+ T cells sorted from blood. Subset meaning: CD45RO+ cells pooled with CCR7-negative TemRA cells. The receptors shown here come from a man younger than 40 in good health.

The genes are TRBV10-2 and TRBJ2-2; perhaps TRBD2 as D (6 bases). Germline CDR1 is WSHSY and CDR2 is SAAADI. Trimming took 6 bases from V and 4 from J, leaving 18 bases between them. The CDR3 is 16 amino acids. The CDR3 DNA reads as TGCGCCAGCAGCGGGGCGGGCTGGGGACTCACCGGGGAGCTGTTTTTT. Amino acid sequence: CASSGAGWGLTGELFF.

The CDR3 here is CASSLIATPYEQYF. Here the CDR3 DNA reads TGTGCCAGCAGCTTAATAGCTACCCCCTACGAGCAGTACTTC. The chain has TRBV7-9 and TRBJ2-7; D gene ambiguous. V dropped 2 bases and J dropped 2 bases, with 10 bases sitting between them. The V gene's germline CDR1 is SEHNR and CDR2 FQNEAQ (reference sequence). The CDR3 loop spans 14 amino acids.

This clone was seen a handful of times. The J gene is TRBJ2-7, the V gene TRBV6-5, with 11 bases matching TRBD2. With 8 bases clipped from V and 3 bases from J, the junction kept 0 bases outside the gene matches. Germline lookup yields CDR1 MNHEY and CDR2 SVGAGI. This CDR3 region has 12 residues. The CDR3 nucleotides are TGTGCCAGCGGGACTAGCGGCTACGAGCAGTACTTC. The encoded protein is CASGTSGYEQYF.